What follows is one T cell receptor beta chain and its context. Antigen unknown. CDR3 length equals 15 residues. V dropped 4 bases and J dropped 0; count of bases not matched to a gene: 6. Per germline, CDR1 SGHRS and CDR2 YFSETQ. The repertoire was sequenced with immunoSEQ multiplex PCR; TCRdb's copy has only in-frame clones and lacks some. The table records around 49,000 clones, roughly 85% of them present only once. This sample was included in a study of OX40 agonist ivuxolimab in advanced cancers. Systemic immunosuppression or a history of autoimmune disease excluded patients. Cycle 7 day 1, cycle 4 day 1, and baseline were the timepoints at which blood was sampled. General study findings and limits: The 0.1-3.0 mg/kg partial responders had among the lowest clonal expansion. Dosing at 0.1 to 3.0 mg/kg was accompanied by clonal expansion of CD4+ and CD8+ blood T cells by week 6.

This specimen was CD4+ or CD8+ T cells sorted from blood, taken in a trial of the OX40 agonist ivuxolimab. The chain has TRBV5-1 and TRBJ2-7; TRBD1 matches at 8 bases. This sequence originates from an adult with an advanced solid tumor such as melanoma, head and neck, liver or kidney cancer. CDR3 nucleotide sequence: TGCGCCAGCAGCCTTGGACAGGGTAGCTCCTACGAGCAGTACTTC. It translates to CASSLGQGSSYEQYF.